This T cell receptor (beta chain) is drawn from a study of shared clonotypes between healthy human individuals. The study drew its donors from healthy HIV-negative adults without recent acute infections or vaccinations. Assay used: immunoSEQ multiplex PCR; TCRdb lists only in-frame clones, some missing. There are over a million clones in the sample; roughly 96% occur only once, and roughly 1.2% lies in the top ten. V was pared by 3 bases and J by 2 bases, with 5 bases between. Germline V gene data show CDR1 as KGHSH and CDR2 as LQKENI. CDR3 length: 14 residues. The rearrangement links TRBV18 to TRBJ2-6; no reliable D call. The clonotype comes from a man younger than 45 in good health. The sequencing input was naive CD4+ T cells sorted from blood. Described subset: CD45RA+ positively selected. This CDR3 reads CASSPAPGANVLTF. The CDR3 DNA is TGTGCCAGCTCACCCGCGCCTGGGGCCAACGTCCTGACTTTC. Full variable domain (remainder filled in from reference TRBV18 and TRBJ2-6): NAGVMQNPRHLVRRRGQEARLRCSPMKGHSHVYWYRQLPEEGLKFMVYLQKENIIDESGMPKERFSAEFPKEGPSILRIQQVVRGDSAAYFCASSPAPGANVLTFGAGSRLTVL.